This T cell receptor (beta chain) was profiled in a study of T cell changes during pregnancy in multiple sclerosis. This CDR3 contains 14 residues. Germline CDR1 SGHVS, CDR2 FQNEAQ. V shed 4 bases and J 1 base; nucleotides not matched to a gene: 3. The repertoire was sequenced with immunoSEQ multiplex PCR; TCRdb's copy has only in-frame clones and lacks some. This sample has 50,000 or so clones, with 85% to 95% found just once. V gene TRBV7-8 combines with J gene TRBJ2-5; 7 bases agree with TRBD1. This specimen consisted of CD4+ T cells from peripheral blood mononuclear cells, obtained before pregnancy. The origin of this receptor is a female donor with multiple sclerosis, enrolled in a pregnancy study. The CDR3 region is CASSYGTAQETQYF. As DNA, the CDR3 is TGTGCCAGCAGCTATGGGACAGCCCAAGAGACCCAGTACTTC.